The 16 T cell receptor beta chains below all came from one sample that was sequenced in a study of CD8 T cells in Susac syndrome. Reverse transcription of about 0.5 to 1 ug RNA was carried out with random hexamers. In TCRdb, the immunoSEQ multiplex PCR reads were re-called with MiXCR into one record per CDR3 protein. Of under 200,000 distinct CDR3 sequences in the sample, 90% to 95% were seen once. Specimen: CD4+ T cells from PBMCs. The source is a human donor with Susac syndrome.

The rearrangement uses TRBV6-5 and TRBJ1-1; 7 bases align to TRBD1. V lost 7 bases, J lost 10 bases, and 6 bases stayed unmatched. Germline V CDR1 and CDR2: MNHEY, SVGAGI. The CDR3 has 11 amino acids. In DNA form, the CDR3 reads TGTGCCAGCAAGGGGACAGTTGGAGCTTTCTTT. As protein: CASKGTVGAFF.

The J gene is TRBJ2-7, the V gene TRBV6-5; TRBD1 aligns across 7 bases. CDR3 size: 15 residues. CDR1 is MNHEY and CDR2 is SVGAGI in the germline V gene. J gave up 3 bases and V 6 bases, and 11 bases lay outside the gene matches. CDR3 DNA: TGTGCCAGCAGCCGCTCCGCCGGGACAGTCTACGAGCAGTACTTC. Translated: CASSRSAGTVYEQYF.

The chain couples TRBV5-1 to TRBJ1-1; D is ambiguous. The CDR3 loop spans 16 amino acids. Germline V CDR1 and CDR2: SGHRS, YFSETQ. V shed 0 bases and J shed 3 bases, with 15 bases lying between them. The DNA for the CDR3 is TGCGCCAGCAGCTTGGCGCGGGGAACGCGGGACACTGAAGCTTTCTTT. Protein: CASSLARGTRDTEAFF.

V is TRBV5-1 and J is TRBJ2-3, with 7 nucleotides matching TRBD2. CDR1 is SGHRS and CDR2 is YFSETQ in the germline V gene. The CDR3 runs 16 residues. The ends lost 1 base at V and 0 bases at J; junction bases unmatched: 5. This chain's CDR3 is CASSLFLAESTDTQYF. CDR3 nucleotides: TGCGCCAGCAGCTTGTTCCTAGCGGAGAGCACAGATACGCAGTATTTT.

The rearrangement links TRBV30 to TRBJ2-2, with 9 bases that match TRBD2. V trimming: 0 bases; J trimming: 6 bases; junction bases outside the gene matches: 11. This CDR3 contains 17 residues. The germline CDR1 and CDR2 sequences are GTSNPN and SVGIG (reference sequence). The CDR3 DNA reads TGTGCCTGGAGTGTATGGCTAGCGGGGACTTCACCCGGGGAGCTGTTTTTT. This translates into CAWSVWLAGTSPGELFF.

This clonotype appeared a single time. V is TRBV29-1 and J is TRBJ2-5; no clear D gene. From germline, CDR1 is SQVTM and CDR2 ANQGSEA. The CDR3 is 11 amino acids. V gave up 5 bases and J gave up 7 bases, with 11 bases separating them. DNA for the CDR3: TGCAGCGTTCAAACAGACCCGACCCAGTACTTC. Encoded protein: CSVQTDPTQYF. Full variable domain (outside the CDR3, taken from reference TRBV29-1 and TRBJ2-5): SAVISQKPSRDICQRGTSLTIQCQVDSQVTMMFWYRQQPGQSLTLIATANQGSEATYESGFVIDKFPISRPNLTFSTLTVSNMSPEDSSIYLCSVQTDPTQYFGPGTRLLVL.

The chain links TRBV6-1 to TRBJ1-4; D remains unclear. Looked up from germline, CDR1 is MNHNS and CDR2 is SASEGT. The ends were cut back, 3 bases at V and 0 bases at J, with 8 bases in the middle. The CDR3 is made up of 15 amino acids. This CDR3 reads CASSETTATNEKLFF. DNA for the CDR3: TGTGCCAGCAGTGAGACGACTGCAACTAATGAAAAACTGTTTTTT.

The rearrangement links TRBV2 to TRBJ1-4; perhaps TRBD1 as D (5 bases). The CDR3 has 13 residues. Trimming stripped 6 bases from V and 5 bases from J, with 10 bases between. CDR1 and CDR2 (germline): SNHLY, FYNNEI. CDR3 residues: CASRYRLNEKLFF. DNA for the CDR3: TGTGCCAGCAGATACAGGTTAAATGAAAAACTGTTTTTT. The whole variable domain, remainder taken from reference TRBV2 and TRBJ1-4, is EPEVTQTPSHQVTQMGQEVILRCVPISNHLYFYWYRQILGQKVEFLVSFYNNEISEKSEIFDDQFSVERPDGSNFTLKIRSTKLEDSAMYFCASRYRLNEKLFFGSGTQLSVL.

The CDR3 bases are TGTGCCAGCACCACAACACAGGGAGGGACAGATACGCAGTATTTT. This translates into CASTTTQGGTDTQYF. This chain joins TRBV12-3 or TRBV12-4 and TRBJ2-3, with D maybe TRBD2 (7 bases). The ends were cut back, 7 bases at V and 3 bases at J, with 17 bases in the middle. The length of the CDR3 is 15 residues.

V gene TRBV12-3 or TRBV12-4 combines with J gene TRBJ2-1; TRBD2 matches at 10 bases. The CDR3 length is 13 residues. Germline trimming cut 6 bases from V and 9 bases from J; bases unmatched to any gene: 5. The CDR3 loop is CASRYSGGFEQFF. The CDR3 coding sequence is TGTGCCAGCAGGTATAGCGGGGGGTTTGAGCAGTTCTTC.

The chain employs TRBV19 and TRBJ2-2; D call uncertain. The CDR3 extends over 13 amino acids. Germline-derived CDR1 and CDR2 are LNHDA and SQIVND (reference sequence). The V end was cut by 4 bases, the J end by 5 bases, with 8 bases between. DNA of the CDR3: TGTGCCAGTAGTACCCCGCAAACCGGGGAGCTGTTTTTT. It yields the protein CASSTPQTGELFF.

The genes are TRBV5-1 and TRBJ2-5; TRBD2 might be the D (7 bases). The V end lost 0 bases, the J end lost 0 bases, and 12 bases lay between the germline ends. The CDR3 totals 16 residues. Germline CDR1 is SGHRS and CDR2 is YFSETQ. The CDR3 spells CASSLVGGGNQETQYF. The CDR3 region has the DNA TGCGCCAGCAGCTTGGTGGGGGGGGGCAACCAAGAGACCCAGTACTTC. The variable domain in full, with the rest retrieved from reference TRBV5-1 and TRBJ2-5, is KAGVTQTPRYLIKTRGQQVTLSCSPISGHRSVSWYQQTPGQGLQFLFEYFSETQRNKGNFPGRFSGRQFSNSRSEMNVSTLELGDSALYLCASSLVGGGNQETQYFGPGTRLLVL.

J is TRBJ2-2 and V is TRBV23-1; TRBD1 matches 8 bases. TRBV23-1 is identified as an open reading frame with a role that is uncertain. The ends lost 3 bases at V and 5 bases at J; junction bases unmatched: 8. This CDR3 region has 16 residues. The CDR3 DNA follows: TGCGCCAGCAGTCATCCGGACAGGGTTGCTACCGGGGAGCTGTTTTTT. Amino acids: CASSHPDRVATGELFF.

V is TRBV6-9 and J is TRBJ1-2; D uncertain. V lost 11 bases and J lost 6, with 13 bases in between. From germline, CDR1 is MNHGY and CDR2 SVAAGI. The CDR3 runs to 11 residues. This chain's CDR3 is CAHPGKNGYTF. The CDR3 DNA is TGTGCCCATCCTGGTAAAAATGGCTACACCTTC.

This rearrangement joins TRBV2 to TRBJ2-7; a possible D gene is TRBD1 (5 bases). The CDR3 runs to 12 residues. Trimming removed 6 bases from V and 2 bases from J, with 8 bases in between. Looked up from germline, CDR1 is SNHLY and CDR2 is FYNNEI. The CDR3 DNA follows: TGTGCCAGCAGCAGGGCGGCCTACGAGCAGTACTTC. Translation: CASSRAAYEQYF.

The chain employs TRBV18 and TRBJ2-7; D may be TRBD1 (6 bases). Trimming stripped 2 bases from V and 7 bases from J, with 9 bases between. The CDR3 consists of 12 residues. Looked up from germline, CDR1 is KGHSH and CDR2 is LQKENI. CDR3 amino acids: CASSPGTPEQYF. The DNA of the CDR3 is TGTGCCAGCTCACCAGGGACACCGGAGCAGTACTTC.